These T cell receptor beta chains were read from a single sample in a study of T cells after yellow fever vaccination. TCRdb passed the 5' RACE reads through MiXCR, listing each CDR3 protein once. The profile shows roughly 50,000 distinct CDR3 sequences, 7.4% of them singletons. The material sequenced was CD8+ T cells sorted from PBMCs, taken less than 18 days after the first yellow fever vaccination. The receptor source for this set is a man aged 18 to 30 who received the YFV17D yellow fever vaccine. The CDR3 runs from the conserved cysteine through the conserved F or W. Fields, in order: CDR3 protein, CDR3 DNA, V gene, J gene, clone size, D gene. D genes are given only for firm matches. The listing skips clone size in some rows; elsewhere it reads once, few, many or a size class.

cdr3_aa: CASSFRTDLTGNTIYF
cdr3_nt: TGTGCCAGCAGCTTTCGGACGGACTTAACTGGAAACACCATATATTTT
v_call: TRBV7-9
j_call: TRBJ1-3
clone_size: many
d_call: NA

cdr3_aa: CASSFGGPTGELFF
cdr3_nt: TGTGCCAGCAGTTTTGGGGGACCCACCGGGGAGCTGTTTTTT
v_call: TRBV12-3/TRBV12-4
j_call: TRBJ2-2
clone_size: many
d_call: NA

cdr3_aa: CASSGGAGDTQYF
cdr3_nt: TGTGCCAGCAGCGGGGGGGCTGGAGATACGCAGTATTTT
v_call: TRBV9
j_call: TRBJ2-3
clone_size: few
d_call: NA

cdr3_aa: CSAPGTRDRYGEQFF
cdr3_nt: TGCAGTGCTCCTGGGACACGTGATAGGTACGGTGAGCAGTTCTTC
v_call: TRBV20-1
j_call: TRBJ2-1
clone_size: many
d_call: NA

cdr3_aa: CASSVRRDGYGYTF
cdr3_nt: TGCGCCAGCAGCGTCAGAAGGGACGGCTATGGCTACACCTTC
v_call: TRBV5-1
j_call: TRBJ1-2
clone_size: many
d_call: NA

cdr3_aa: CASSLRSGGSFDEQFF
cdr3_nt: TGTGCCAGCAGCTTGCGTAGCGGGGGGTCCTTTGATGAGCAGTTCTTC
v_call: TRBV7-9
j_call: TRBJ2-1
clone_size: many
d_call: TRBD2

cdr3_aa: CASSSKTRSKDEQYF
cdr3_nt: TGTGCCAGCAGCTCGAAAACAAGGAGTAAGGACGAGCAGTACTTC
v_call: TRBV5-6
j_call: TRBJ2-7
clone_size: many
d_call: NA

cdr3_aa: CASRGGNQPQHF
cdr3_nt: TGTGCCAGCAGGGGGGGAAATCAGCCCCAGCATTTT
v_call: TRBV6-5
j_call: TRBJ1-5
clone_size: NA
d_call: NA

cdr3_aa: CASSIGPGQTLQETQYF
cdr3_nt: TGTGCCAGTAGTATAGGCCCGGGACAGACGTTACAAGAGACCCAGTACTTC
v_call: TRBV19
j_call: TRBJ2-5
clone_size: many
d_call: TRBD1

cdr3_aa: CASSLGPSGDGEKLFF
cdr3_nt: TGCGCCAGCAGCTTGGGTCCGTCGGGAGATGGGGAAAAACTGTTTTTT
v_call: TRBV5-1
j_call: TRBJ1-4
clone_size: few
d_call: NA

cdr3_aa: CSARSLPMGHTEAFF
cdr3_nt: TGCAGTGCTAGGAGTCTCCCTATGGGGCACACTGAAGCTTTCTTT
v_call: TRBV20-1
j_call: TRBJ1-1
clone_size: many
d_call: NA

cdr3_aa: CATLTGELFF
cdr3_nt: TGTGCCACCCTCACCGGGGAGCTGTTTTTT
v_call: TRBV7-9
j_call: TRBJ2-2
clone_size: many
d_call: NA

cdr3_aa: CATSRETGDYHEQYF
cdr3_nt: TGTGCCACCAGCAGAGAGACAGGGGATTACCACGAGCAGTACTTC
v_call: TRBV15
j_call: TRBJ2-7
clone_size: many
d_call: TRBD1

cdr3_aa: CASSQDNAGGKLGEQYF
cdr3_nt: TGTGCCAGCAGCCAAGATAATGCGGGGGGGAAATTAGGAGAGCAGTACTTC
v_call: TRBV4-2
j_call: TRBJ2-7
clone_size: NA
d_call: TRBD2

cdr3_aa: CASSLPRGLGDTQYF
cdr3_nt: TGTGCCAGCAGCTTACCCAGGGGGCTTGGGGATACGCAGTATTTT
v_call: TRBV11-1
j_call: TRBJ2-3
clone_size: many
d_call: TRBD1

cdr3_aa: CASSLGDTQETQYF
cdr3_nt: TGTGCCAGCAGCTTAGGGGACACCCAAGAGACCCAGTACTTC
v_call: TRBV7-9
j_call: TRBJ2-5
clone_size: many
d_call: NA

cdr3_aa: CASSLIWRGQGQPQHF
cdr3_nt: TGTGCCAGCAGTTTAATTTGGCGGGGACAGGGTCAGCCCCAGCATTTT
v_call: TRBV12-3/TRBV12-4
j_call: TRBJ1-5
clone_size: many
d_call: TRBD1

cdr3_aa: CASSSIAGAGEKLFF
cdr3_nt: TGTGCCAGCAGCTCGATAGCAGGAGCGGGCGAAAAACTGTTTTTT
v_call: TRBV7-6
j_call: TRBJ1-4
clone_size: many
d_call: NA

cdr3_aa: CASSPVPPGPNTEAFF
cdr3_nt: TGCGCCAGCAGCCCGGTTCCCCCGGGACCGAACACTGAAGCTTTCTTT
v_call: TRBV5-1
j_call: TRBJ1-1
clone_size: many
d_call: NA

cdr3_aa: CASSYSRGDLYGYTF
cdr3_nt: TGTGCCAGCAGTTACTCACGAGGGGATTTATATGGCTACACCTTC
v_call: TRBV12-3/TRBV12-4
j_call: TRBJ1-2
clone_size: many
d_call: NA

cdr3_aa: CASSLALTGGTDTQYF
cdr3_nt: TGTGCCAGCAGTTTAGCCCTGACAGGAGGCACAGATACGCAGTATTTT
v_call: TRBV27
j_call: TRBJ2-3
clone_size: NA
d_call: NA

cdr3_aa: CASTLTGYNEQFF
cdr3_nt: TGTGCCAGCACCCTGACAGGGTACAATGAGCAGTTCTTC
v_call: TRBV6-2/TRBV6-3
j_call: TRBJ2-1
clone_size: many
d_call: TRBD1

cdr3_aa: CASSLVQGQGFLSSYNEQFF
cdr3_nt: TGTGCCAGCAGCTTAGTTCAGGGACAGGGGTTTCTTAGCTCCTACAATGAGCAGTTCTTC
v_call: TRBV11-2
j_call: TRBJ2-1
clone_size: many
d_call: TRBD1

cdr3_aa: CASSWGWGTEAFF
cdr3_nt: TGCGCCAGCAGCTGGGGCTGGGGGACTGAAGCTTTCTTT
v_call: TRBV5-1
j_call: TRBJ1-1
clone_size: many
d_call: NA

cdr3_aa: CASKDWQGASGELFF
cdr3_nt: TGTGCCAGCAAGGACTGGCAGGGGGCGTCCGGGGAGCTGTTTTTT
v_call: TRBV7-9
j_call: TRBJ2-2
clone_size: many
d_call: TRBD1

cdr3_aa: CASSQERLANEQFF
cdr3_nt: TGCGCCAGCAGCCAAGAGCGGCTGGCCAATGAGCAGTTCTTC
v_call: TRBV4-3
j_call: TRBJ2-1
clone_size: many
d_call: NA

cdr3_aa: CASSQFSGTNTEAFF
cdr3_nt: TGCGCCAGCAGTCAATTTTCAGGGACAAACACTGAAGCTTTCTTT
v_call: TRBV23-1
j_call: TRBJ1-1
clone_size: many
d_call: NA

cdr3_aa: CASSLIGGLTDEQFF
cdr3_nt: TGTGCCAGCAGCTTGATAGGGGGGCTCACCGATGAGCAGTTCTTC
v_call: TRBV5-5
j_call: TRBJ2-1
clone_size: many
d_call: NA